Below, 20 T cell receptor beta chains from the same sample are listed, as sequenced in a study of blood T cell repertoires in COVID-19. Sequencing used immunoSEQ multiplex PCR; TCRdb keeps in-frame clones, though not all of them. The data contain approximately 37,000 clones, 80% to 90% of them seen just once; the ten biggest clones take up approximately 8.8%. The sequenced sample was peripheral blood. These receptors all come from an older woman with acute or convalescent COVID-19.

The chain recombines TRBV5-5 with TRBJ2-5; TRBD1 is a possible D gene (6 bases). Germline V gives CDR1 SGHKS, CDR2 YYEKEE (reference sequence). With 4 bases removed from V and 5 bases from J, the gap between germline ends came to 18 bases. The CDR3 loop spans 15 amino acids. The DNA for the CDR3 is TGTGCCAGCAGCACTGGGACAACAATCCGGGAGACCCAGTACTTC. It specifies CASSTGTTIRETQYF. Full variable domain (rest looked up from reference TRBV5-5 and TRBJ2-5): DAGVTQSPTHLIKTRGQQVTLRCSPISGHKSVSWYQQVLGQGPQFIFQYYEKEERGRGNFPDRFSARQFPNYSSELNVNALLLGDSALYLCASSTGTTIRETQYFGPGTRLLVL.

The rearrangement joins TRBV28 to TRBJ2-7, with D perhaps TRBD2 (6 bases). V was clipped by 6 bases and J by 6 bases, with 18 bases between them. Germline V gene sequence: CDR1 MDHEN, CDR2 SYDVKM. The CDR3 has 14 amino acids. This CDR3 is CASRKRLGIPEQYV. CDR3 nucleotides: TGTGCCAGCAGGAAACGACTAGGCATACCCGAGCAGTACGTC.

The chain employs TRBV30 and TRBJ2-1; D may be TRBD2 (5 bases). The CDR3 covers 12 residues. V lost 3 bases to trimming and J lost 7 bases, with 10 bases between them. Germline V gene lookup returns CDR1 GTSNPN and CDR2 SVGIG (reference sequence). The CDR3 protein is CAWRGASNEQFF. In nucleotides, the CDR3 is TGTGCCTGGAGGGGAGCGTCGAATGAGCAGTTCTTC.

The CDR3: CASSQGQTGWSTEAFF. The DNA of the CDR3 is TGTGCCAGCTCACAAGGACAGACAGGTTGGAGCACTGAAGCTTTCTTT. This chain links TRBV18 with TRBJ1-1; maybe TRBD1 (6 bases). V was cut by 4 bases and J by 4 bases, with 19 bases left in between. This CDR3 is built from 16 residues. Per germline, CDR1 KGHSH and CDR2 LQKENI.

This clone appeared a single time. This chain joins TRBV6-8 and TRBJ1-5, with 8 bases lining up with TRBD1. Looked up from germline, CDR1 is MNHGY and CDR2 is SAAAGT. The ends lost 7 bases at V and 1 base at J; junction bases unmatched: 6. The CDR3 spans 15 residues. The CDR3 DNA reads TGTGCCAGCAATAAGGACAGGGTCAGCAATCAGCCCCAGCATTTT. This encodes CASNKDRVSNQPQHF.

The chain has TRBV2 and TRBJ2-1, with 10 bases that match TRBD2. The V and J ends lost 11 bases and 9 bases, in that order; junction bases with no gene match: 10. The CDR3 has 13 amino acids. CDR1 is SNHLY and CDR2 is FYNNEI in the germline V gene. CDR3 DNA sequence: TGTGCCCCAACAGAGCGGGAGGGCGGTGAGCAGTTCTTC. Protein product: CAPTEREGGEQFF.

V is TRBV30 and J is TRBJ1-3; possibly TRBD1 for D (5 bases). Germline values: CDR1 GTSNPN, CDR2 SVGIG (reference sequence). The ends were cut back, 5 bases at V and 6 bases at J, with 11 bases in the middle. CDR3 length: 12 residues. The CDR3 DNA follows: TGTGCCTGGCAGGGTAAAGAAAACACCATATATTTT. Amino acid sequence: CAWQGKENTIYF.

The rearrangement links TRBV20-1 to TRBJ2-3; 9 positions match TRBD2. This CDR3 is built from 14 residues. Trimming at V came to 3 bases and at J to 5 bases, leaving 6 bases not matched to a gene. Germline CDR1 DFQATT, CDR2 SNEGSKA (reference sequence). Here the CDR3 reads CSASWREGGDTQYF. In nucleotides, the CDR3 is TGCAGTGCTAGTTGGCGGGAGGGCGGAGATACGCAGTATTTT.

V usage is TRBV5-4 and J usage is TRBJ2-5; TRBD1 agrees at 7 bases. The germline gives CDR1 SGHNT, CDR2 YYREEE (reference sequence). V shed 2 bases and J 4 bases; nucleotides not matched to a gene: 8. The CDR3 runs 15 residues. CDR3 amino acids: CASSFKEGAGETQYF. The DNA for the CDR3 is TGTGCCAGCAGCTTTAAAGAGGGGGCGGGAGAGACCCAGTACTTC.

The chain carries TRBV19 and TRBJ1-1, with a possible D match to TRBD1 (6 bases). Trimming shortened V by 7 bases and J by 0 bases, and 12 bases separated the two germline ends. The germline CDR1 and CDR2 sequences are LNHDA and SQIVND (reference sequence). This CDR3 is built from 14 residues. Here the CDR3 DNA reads TGTGCCAGTACCATGGACAGCTTGAACACTGAAGCTTTCTTT. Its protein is CASTMDSLNTEAFF.

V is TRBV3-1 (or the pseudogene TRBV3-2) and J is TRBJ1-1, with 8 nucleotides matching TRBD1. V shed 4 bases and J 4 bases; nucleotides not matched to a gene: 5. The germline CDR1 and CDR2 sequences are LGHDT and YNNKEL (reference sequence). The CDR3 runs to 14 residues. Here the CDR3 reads CASSPQGAGTEAFF. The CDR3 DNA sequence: TGTGCCAGCAGCCCCCAGGGGGCGGGCACTGAAGCTTTCTTT.

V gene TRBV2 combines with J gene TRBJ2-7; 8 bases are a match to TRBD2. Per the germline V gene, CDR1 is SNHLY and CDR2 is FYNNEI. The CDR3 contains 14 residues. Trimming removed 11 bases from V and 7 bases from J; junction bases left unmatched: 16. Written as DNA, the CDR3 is TGTGCCGCACTATTGGAAGCGGGGGTCGGGGAGCAGTACGTC. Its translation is CAALLEAGVGEQYV.

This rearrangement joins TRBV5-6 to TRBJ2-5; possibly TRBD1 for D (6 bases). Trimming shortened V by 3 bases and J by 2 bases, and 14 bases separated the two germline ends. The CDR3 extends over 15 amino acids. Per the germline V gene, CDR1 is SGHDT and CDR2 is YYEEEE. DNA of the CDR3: TGTGCCAGCAGCTATCTGAGGACAGAGCAAGAGACCCAGTACTTC. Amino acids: CASSYLRTEQETQYF.

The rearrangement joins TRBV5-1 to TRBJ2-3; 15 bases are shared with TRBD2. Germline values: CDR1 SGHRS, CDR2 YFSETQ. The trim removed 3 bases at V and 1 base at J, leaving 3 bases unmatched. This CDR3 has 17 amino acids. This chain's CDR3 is CASSSGLAGGGTDTQYF. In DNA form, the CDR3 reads TGCGCCAGCAGCTCAGGACTAGCGGGAGGGGGCACAGATACGCAGTATTTT.

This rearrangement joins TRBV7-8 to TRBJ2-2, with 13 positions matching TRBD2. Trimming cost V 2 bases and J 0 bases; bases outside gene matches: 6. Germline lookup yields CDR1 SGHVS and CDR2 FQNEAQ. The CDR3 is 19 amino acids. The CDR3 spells CASSLMGLAGITNTGELFF. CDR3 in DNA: TGTGCCAGCAGCTTAATGGGACTAGCGGGGATTACGAACACCGGGGAGCTGTTTTTT.

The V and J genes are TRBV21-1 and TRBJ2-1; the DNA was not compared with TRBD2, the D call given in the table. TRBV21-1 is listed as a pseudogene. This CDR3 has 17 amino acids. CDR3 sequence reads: CASSKGRGGRESNEQFF. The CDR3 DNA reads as TGTGCCAGCAGCAAAGGCAGGGGTGGGCGGGAGAGTAATGAGCAGTTCTTC.

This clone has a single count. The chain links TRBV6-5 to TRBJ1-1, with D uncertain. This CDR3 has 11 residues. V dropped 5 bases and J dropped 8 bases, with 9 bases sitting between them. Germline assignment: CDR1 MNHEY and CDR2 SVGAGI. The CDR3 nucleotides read TGTGCCAGCAGTACCGAGAGGGAAGCTTTCTTT. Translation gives CASSTEREAFF.

Here the CDR3 reads CASSLGTGDGYTF. The CDR3 bases are TGTGCCAGCAGCTTGGGGACAGGGGATGGCTACACCTTC. The chain employs TRBV5-5 and TRBJ1-2; 9 bases agree with TRBD1. Germline values: CDR1 SGHKS, CDR2 YYEKEE (reference sequence). V was pared by 0 bases and J by 6 bases, with 0 bases of the junction left unmatched. The CDR3 is 13 residues long.

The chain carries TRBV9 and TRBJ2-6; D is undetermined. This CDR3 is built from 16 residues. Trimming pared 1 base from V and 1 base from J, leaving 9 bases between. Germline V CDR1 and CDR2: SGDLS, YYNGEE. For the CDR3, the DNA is TGTGCCAGCAGCGTACATGGGCCGTCTGGGGCCAACGTCCTGACTTTC. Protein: CASSVHGPSGANVLTF.

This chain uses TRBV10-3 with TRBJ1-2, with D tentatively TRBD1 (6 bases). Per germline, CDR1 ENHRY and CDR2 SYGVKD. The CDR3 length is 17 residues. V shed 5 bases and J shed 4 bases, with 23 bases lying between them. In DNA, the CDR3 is TGTGCCATCAGTTCATTCGAGTCTCAGGGGTCTGGCTATGGCTACACCTTC. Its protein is CAISSFESQGSGYGYTF.